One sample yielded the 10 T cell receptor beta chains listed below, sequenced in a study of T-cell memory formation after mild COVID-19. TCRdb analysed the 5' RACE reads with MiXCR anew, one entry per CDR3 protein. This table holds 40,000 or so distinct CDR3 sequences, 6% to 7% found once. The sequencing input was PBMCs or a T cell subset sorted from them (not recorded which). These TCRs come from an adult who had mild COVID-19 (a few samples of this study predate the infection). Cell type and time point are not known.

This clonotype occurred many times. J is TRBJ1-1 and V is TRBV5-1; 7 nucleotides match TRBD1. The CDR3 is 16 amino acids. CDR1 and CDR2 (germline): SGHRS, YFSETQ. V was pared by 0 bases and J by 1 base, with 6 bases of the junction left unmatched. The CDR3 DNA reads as TGCGCCAGCAGCTTGGCAAAGACAGGGACGAACACTGAAGCTTTCTTT. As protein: CASSLAKTGTNTEAFF.

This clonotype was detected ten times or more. CDR3 amino acids: CASSKGGMNTEAFF. The CDR3 DNA sequence: TGTGCCAGCAGTAAAGGGGGAATGAACACTGAAGCTTTCTTT. The V gene is TRBV27, the J gene TRBJ1-1, with D possibly being TRBD1 (6 bases). CDR1 is MNHEY and CDR2 is SMNVEV in the germline V gene (reference sequence). The CDR3 totals 14 residues. The V end lost 5 bases, the J end lost 0 bases, and 10 bases lay between the germline ends.

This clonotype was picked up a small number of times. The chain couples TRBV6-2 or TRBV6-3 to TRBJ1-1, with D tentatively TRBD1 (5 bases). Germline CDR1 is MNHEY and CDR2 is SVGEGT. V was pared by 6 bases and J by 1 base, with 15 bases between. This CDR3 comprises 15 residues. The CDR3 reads CASRPTGRKNTEAFF. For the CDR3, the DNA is TGTGCCAGCAGACCAACGGGGCGAAAGAACACTGAAGCTTTCTTT.

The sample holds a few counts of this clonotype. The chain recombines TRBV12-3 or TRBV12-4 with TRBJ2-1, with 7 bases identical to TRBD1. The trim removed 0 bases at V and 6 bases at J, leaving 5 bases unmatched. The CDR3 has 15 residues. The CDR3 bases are TGTGCCAGCAGTTTAGCACAGGGGAGAGTCAATGAGCAGTTCTTC. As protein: CASSLAQGRVNEQFF.

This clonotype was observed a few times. The CDR3: CASNRAGNTIYF. Here the CDR3 DNA reads TGTGCCAGCAACAGGGCCGGAAACACCATATATTTT. This chain connects TRBV9 to TRBJ1-3; D might be TRBD1 (6 bases). Trimming removed 6 bases from V and 4 bases from J, with 8 bases in between. Germline V gene sequence: CDR1 SGDLS, CDR2 YYNGEE. There are 12 residues in the CDR3.

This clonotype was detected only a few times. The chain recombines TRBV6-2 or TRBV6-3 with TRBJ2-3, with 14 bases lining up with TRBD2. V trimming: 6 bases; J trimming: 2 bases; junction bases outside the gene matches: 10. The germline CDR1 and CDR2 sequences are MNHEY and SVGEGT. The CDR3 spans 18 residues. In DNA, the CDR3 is TGTGCCAGCAGGCTGACTAGCGGGAGGGCCATCGACACAGATACGCAGTATTTT. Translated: CASRLTSGRAIDTDTQYF.

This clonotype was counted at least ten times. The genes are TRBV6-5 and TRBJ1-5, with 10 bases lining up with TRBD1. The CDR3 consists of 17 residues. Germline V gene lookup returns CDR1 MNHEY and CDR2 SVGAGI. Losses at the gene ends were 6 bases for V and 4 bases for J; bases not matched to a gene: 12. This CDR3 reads CASRRNWDRGSNQPQHF. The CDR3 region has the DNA TGTGCCAGCAGACGAAATTGGGACAGGGGTTCAAATCAGCCCCAGCATTTT.

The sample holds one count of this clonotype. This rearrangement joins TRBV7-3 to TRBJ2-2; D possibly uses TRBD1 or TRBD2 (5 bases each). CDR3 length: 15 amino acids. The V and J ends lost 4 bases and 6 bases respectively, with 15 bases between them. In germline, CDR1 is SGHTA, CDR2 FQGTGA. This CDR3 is CASSSTVGTAGELFF. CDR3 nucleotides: TGTGCCAGCAGCTCCACGGTGGGGACGGCCGGGGAGCTGTTTTTT.

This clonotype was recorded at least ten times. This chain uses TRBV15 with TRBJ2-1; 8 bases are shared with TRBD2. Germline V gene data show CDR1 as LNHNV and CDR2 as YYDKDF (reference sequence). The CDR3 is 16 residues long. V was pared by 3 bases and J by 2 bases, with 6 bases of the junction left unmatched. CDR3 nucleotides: TGTGCCACCAGCAGGAAGGCGGGGGGCACCTACAATGAGCAGTTCTTC. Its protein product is CATSRKAGGTYNEQFF.

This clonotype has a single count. Here the CDR3 reads CASSLGRGQPQHF. DNA of the CDR3: TGTGCCAGCAGCCTTGGCAGGGGGCAGCCCCAGCATTTT. V usage is TRBV7-6 and J usage is TRBJ1-5, with 7 bases fitting TRBD1. The ends lost 5 bases at V and 7 bases at J; junction bases unmatched: 5. CDR3 length: 13 residues. CDR1 is SGHVS and CDR2 is FNYEAQ in the germline V gene.